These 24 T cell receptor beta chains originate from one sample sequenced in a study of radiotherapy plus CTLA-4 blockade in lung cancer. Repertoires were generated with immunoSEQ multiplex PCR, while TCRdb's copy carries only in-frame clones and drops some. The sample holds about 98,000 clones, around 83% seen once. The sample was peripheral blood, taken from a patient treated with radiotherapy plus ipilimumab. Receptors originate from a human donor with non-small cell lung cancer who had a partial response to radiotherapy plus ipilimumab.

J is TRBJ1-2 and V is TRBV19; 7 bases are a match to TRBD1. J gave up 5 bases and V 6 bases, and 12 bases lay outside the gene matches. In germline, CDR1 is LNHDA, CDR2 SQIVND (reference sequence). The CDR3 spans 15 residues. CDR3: CASRNIEGARYGYTF. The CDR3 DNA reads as TGTGCCAGTAGGAATATAGAGGGGGCTCGGTATGGCTACACCTTC.

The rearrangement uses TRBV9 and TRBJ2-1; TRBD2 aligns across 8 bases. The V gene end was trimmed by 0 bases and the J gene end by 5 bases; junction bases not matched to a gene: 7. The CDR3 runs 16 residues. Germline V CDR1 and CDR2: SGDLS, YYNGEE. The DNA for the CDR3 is TGTGCCAGCAGCGTAGGAAACAGCGGGAGCCACAATGAGCAGTTCTTC. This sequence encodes CASSVGNSGSHNEQFF.

The CDR3 DNA follows: TGCGCCAGCAGCTTGTGGGGACAGGGTCCAGATACGCAGTATTTT. Translated: CASSLWGQGPDTQYF. The chain combines TRBV5-1 with TRBJ2-3; 9 bases fit TRBD1. Losses at the gene ends were 1 base for V and 4 bases for J; bases not matched to a gene: 4. The CDR3 is 15 residues long. Germline CDR1 reads SGHRS; CDR2 reads YFSETQ.

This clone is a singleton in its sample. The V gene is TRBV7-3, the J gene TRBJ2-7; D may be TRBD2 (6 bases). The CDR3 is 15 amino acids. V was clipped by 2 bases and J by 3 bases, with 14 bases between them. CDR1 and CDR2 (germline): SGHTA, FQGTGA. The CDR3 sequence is CASSLQPGAFYEQYF. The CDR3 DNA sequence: TGTGCCAGCAGCTTACAACCGGGAGCCTTCTACGAGCAGTACTTC. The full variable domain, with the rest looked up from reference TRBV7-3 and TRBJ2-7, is GAGVSQTPSNKVTEKGKYVELRCDPISGHTALYWYRQSLGQGPEFLIYFQGTGAADDSGLPNDRFFAVRPEGSVSTLKIQRTERGDSAVYLCASSLQPGAFYEQYFGPGTRLTVT.

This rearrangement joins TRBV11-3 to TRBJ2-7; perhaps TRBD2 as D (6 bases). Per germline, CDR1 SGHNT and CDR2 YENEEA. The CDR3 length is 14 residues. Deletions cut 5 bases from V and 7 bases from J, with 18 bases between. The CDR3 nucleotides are TGTGCCAGCAGCCTAGGGACTTCCGGAGGGGAGCAGTACTTC. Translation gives CASSLGTSGGEQYF. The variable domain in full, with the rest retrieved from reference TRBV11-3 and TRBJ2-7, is EAGVVQSPRYKIIEKKQPVAFWCNPISGHNTLYWYLQNLGQGPELLIRYENEEAVDDSQLPKDRFSAERLKGVDSTLKIQPAELGDSAVYLCASSLGTSGGEQYFGPGTRLTVT.

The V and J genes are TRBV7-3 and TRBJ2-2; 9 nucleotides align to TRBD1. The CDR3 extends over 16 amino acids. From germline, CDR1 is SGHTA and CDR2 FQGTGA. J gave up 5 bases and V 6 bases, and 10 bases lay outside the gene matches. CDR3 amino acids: CASSKPGQGETGELFF. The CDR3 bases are TGTGCCAGCAGTAAACCGGGACAGGGAGAAACCGGGGAGCTGTTTTTT.

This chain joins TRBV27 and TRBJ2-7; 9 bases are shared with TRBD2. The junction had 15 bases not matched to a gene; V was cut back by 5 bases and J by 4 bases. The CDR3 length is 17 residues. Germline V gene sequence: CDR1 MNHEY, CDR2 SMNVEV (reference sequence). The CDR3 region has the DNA TGTGCCAGCAGTGCTTGGGGGGGGGCTAGCGGGATTTACGAGCAGTACTTC. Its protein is CASSAWGGASGIYEQYF.

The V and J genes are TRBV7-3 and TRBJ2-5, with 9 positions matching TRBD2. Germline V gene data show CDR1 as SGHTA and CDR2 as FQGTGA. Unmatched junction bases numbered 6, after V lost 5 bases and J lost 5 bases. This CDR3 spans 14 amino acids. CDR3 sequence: CASSLSGGRETQYF. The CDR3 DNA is TGTGCCAGCAGCCTTAGCGGGGGCAGGGAGACCCAGTACTTC.

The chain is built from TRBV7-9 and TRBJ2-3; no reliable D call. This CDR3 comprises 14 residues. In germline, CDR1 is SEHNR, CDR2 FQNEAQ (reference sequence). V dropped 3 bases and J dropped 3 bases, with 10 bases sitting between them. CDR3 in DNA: TGTGCCAGCAGCTTGCAGGTAACGACAGATACGCAGTATTTT. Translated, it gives CASSLQVTTDTQYF.

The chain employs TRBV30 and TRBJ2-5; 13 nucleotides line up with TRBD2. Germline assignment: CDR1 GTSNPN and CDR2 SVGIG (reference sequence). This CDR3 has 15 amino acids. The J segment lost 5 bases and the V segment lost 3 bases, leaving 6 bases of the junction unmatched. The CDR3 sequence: CAWSVGTSGTETQYF. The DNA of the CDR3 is TGTGCCTGGAGCGTCGGGACTAGCGGGACGGAGACCCAGTACTTC. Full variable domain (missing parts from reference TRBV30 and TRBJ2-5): SQTIHQWPATLVQPVGSPLSLECTVEGTSNPNLYWYRQAAGRGLQLLFYSVGIGQISSEVPQNLSASRPQDRQFILSSKKLLLSDSGFYLCAWSVGTSGTETQYFGPGTRLLVL.

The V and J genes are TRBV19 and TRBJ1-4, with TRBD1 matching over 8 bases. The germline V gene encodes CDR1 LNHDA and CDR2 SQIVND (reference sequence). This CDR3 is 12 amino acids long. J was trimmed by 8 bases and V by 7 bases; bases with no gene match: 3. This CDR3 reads CASTQGEEKLFF. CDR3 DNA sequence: TGTGCCAGTACACAGGGGGAGGAAAAACTGTTTTTT.

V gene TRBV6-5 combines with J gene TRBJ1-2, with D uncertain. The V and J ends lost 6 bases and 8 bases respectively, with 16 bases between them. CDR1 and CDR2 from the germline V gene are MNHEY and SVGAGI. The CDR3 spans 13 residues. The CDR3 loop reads CASSPTVAGGYTF. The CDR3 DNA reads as TGTGCCAGCAGCCCGACCGTGGCAGGCGGCTACACCTTC.

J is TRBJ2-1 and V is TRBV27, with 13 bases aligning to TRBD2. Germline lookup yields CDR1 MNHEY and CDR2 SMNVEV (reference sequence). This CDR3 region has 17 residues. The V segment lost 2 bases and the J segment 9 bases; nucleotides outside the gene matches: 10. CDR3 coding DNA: TGTGCCAGCAGTTTAAATGCAGGACTAGCGGGAGAAAGTGAGCAGTTCTTC. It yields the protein CASSLNAGLAGESEQFF.

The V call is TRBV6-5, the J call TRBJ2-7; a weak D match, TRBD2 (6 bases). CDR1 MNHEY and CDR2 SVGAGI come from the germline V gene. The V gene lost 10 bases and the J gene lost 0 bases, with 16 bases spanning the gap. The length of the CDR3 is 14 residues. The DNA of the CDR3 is TGTGCCACCGGAGGGCCGAGTGGCTCCTACGAGCAGTACTTC. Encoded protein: CATGGPSGSYEQYF.

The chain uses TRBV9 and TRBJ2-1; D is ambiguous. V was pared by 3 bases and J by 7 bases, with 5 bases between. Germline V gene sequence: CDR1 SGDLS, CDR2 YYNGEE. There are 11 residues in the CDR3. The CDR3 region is CASSASNEQFF. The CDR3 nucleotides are TGTGCCAGCAGCGCTAGTAATGAGCAGTTCTTC.

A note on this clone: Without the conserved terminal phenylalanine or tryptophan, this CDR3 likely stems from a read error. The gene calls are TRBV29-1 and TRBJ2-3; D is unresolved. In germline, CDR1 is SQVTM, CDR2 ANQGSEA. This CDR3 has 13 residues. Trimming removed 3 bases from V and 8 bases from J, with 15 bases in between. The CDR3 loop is CSVEGAGVGTQYS. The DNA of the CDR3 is TGCAGCGTTGAGGGTGCAGGTGTTGGTACGCAGTATTCT.

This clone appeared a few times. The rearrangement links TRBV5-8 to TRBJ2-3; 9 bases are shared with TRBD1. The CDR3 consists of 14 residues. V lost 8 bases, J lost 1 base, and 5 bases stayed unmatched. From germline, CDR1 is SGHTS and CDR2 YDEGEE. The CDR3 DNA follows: TGTGCCAGTTCGGACAGGGGTCGCACAGATACGCAGTATTTT. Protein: CASSDRGRTDTQYF.

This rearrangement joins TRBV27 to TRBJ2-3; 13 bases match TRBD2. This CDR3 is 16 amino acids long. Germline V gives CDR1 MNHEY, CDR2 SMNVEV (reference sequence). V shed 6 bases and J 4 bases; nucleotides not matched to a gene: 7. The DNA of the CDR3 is TGTGCCAGCAGGGGACTAGCGGGGTGGGTTTCAGATACGCAGTATTTT. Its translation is CASRGLAGWVSDTQYF.

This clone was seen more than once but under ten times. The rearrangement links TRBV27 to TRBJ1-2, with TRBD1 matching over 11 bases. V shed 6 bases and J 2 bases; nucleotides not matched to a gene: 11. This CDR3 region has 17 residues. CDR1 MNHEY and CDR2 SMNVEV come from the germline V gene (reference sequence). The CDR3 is CASRPSPGTGGNYGYTF. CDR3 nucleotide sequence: TGTGCCAGCAGACCGAGTCCCGGGACAGGGGGAAACTATGGCTACACCTTC.

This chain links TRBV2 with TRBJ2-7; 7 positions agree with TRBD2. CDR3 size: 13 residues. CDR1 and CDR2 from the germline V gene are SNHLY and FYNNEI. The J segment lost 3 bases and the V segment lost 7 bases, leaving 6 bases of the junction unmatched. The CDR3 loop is CASIRLASYEQYF. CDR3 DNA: TGTGCCAGCATCCGACTAGCCAGCTACGAGCAGTACTTC. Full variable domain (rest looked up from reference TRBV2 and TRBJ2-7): EPEVTQTPSHQVTQMGQEVILRCVPISNHLYFYWYRQILGQKVEFLVSFYNNEISEKSEIFDDQFSVERPDGSNFTLKIRSTKLEDSAMYFCASIRLASYEQYFGPGTRLTVT.

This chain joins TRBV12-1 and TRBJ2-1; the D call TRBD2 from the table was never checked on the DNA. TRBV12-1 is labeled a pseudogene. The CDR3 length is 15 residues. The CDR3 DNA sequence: TGTGCCAGCAGCCCTAAGACGGGAGGCTACAATGAGCAGTTCTTC. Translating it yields CASSPKTGGYNEQFF.

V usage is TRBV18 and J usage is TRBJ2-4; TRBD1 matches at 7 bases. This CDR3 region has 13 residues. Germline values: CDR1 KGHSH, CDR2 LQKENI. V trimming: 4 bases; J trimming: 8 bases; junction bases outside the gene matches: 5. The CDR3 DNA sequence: TGTGCCAGCTCACGGGACAGAGAGGACATTCAGTACTTC. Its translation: CASSRDREDIQYF.

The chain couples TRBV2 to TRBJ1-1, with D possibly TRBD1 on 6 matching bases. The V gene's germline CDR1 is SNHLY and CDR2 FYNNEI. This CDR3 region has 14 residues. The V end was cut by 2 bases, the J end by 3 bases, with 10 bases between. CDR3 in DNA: TGTGCCAGCAGTGAAAGAGGGGGTTACACTGAAGCTTTCTTT. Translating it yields CASSERGGYTEAFF. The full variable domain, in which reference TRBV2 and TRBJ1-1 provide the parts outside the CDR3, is EPEVTQTPSHQVTQMGQEVILRCVPISNHLYFYWYRQILGQKVEFLVSFYNNEISEKSEIFDDQFSVERPDGSNFTLKIRSTKLEDSAMYFCASSERGGYTEAFFGQGTRLTVV.

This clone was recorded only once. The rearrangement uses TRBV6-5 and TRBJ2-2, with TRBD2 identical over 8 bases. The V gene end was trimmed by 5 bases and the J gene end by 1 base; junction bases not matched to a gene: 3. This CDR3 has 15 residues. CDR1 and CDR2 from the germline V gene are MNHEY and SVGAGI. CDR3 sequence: CASSRTSLNTGELFF. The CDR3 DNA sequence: TGTGCCAGCAGTCGGACTAGCTTGAACACCGGGGAGCTGTTTTTT.